This TCR beta chain was sequenced during a study of Ad26.COV2.S vaccination and SARS-CoV-2 variants. Whole-study findings and limits: People given the vaccine had a wider spike-specific TCR breadth than placebo recipients did. Substantial breadth was reportedly displayed by spike-specific CD8+ and CD4+ T cell responses after vaccination. Vaccine and placebo recipients had comparable breadth of non-spike TCRs.

The data were produced by immunoSEQ multiplex PCR, yet TCRdb's version contains in-frame clones alone and is incomplete. The sample records around 300,000 clones, about 90% being singletons. Treatment specified: about 20 received Ad26.COV2.S at low or high dose, single or two shots; about five received placebo; per-sample allocation not given. Repertoires come from day 63 after the first vaccine or placebo injection. The CDR3 spans 14 residues. The V end was cut by 0 bases, the J end by 0 bases, with 6 bases between. The germline V gene has CDR1 SGHRS and CDR2 YFSETQ. With regard to this clone: The antigen remains unidentified.

The clonotype comes from a person between 18 and 60 years old who received the Ad26.COV2.S COVID-19 vaccine or a placebo. The sequenced sample was peripheral blood, obtained in a trial of Ad26.COV2.S vaccine versus placebo. The chain joins TRBV5-1 to TRBJ1-1; unclear D gene. CDR3 amino acids: CASSLGELNTEAFF. CDR3 bases: TGCGCCAGCAGCTTGGGGGAACTGAACACTGAAGCTTTCTTT.